This T cell receptor (beta chain) was observed in a study of blood T cell repertoires in COVID-19. Study-wide context: COVID-19 samples, acute and convalescent, were from the United States, Italy and Spain.

In the original processing: From reference gene primer amplification, estimates of nucleated cell counts were derived. The table came from immunoSEQ multiplex PCR; TCRdb's copy has only in-frame clones and leaves some out. The V and J calls and clone size were taken over from that table, and D and trimming were inferred from the DNA. The table has 120,000 or so clones, under 90% seen once. This CDR3 is built from 14 residues. The V and J ends lost 2 bases and 2 bases respectively, with 8 bases between them. CDR1 and CDR2 from the germline V gene are SGHDN and FVKESK. This TCR came from a man aged 55 to 69 with acute or convalescent COVID-19. Sequencing was done on a sample of peripheral blood. The chain couples TRBV14 to TRBJ2-3; tentatively, D is TRBD1 (6 bases). CDR3 loop: CASSQRTVTDTQYF. The CDR3 nucleotides are TGTGCCAGCAGCCAACGGACAGTCACAGATACGCAGTATTTT. Complete variable domain (other parts from reference TRBV14 and TRBJ2-3): EAGVTQFPSHSVIEKGQTVTLRCDPISGHDNLYWYRRVMGKEIKFLLHFVKESKQDESGMPNNRFLAERTGGTYSTLKVQPAELEDSGVYFCASSQRTVTDTQYFGPGTRLTVL.